This T cell receptor beta chain was identified during a study of T cell responses to AZD1222 COVID-19 vaccine (dated by TCRdb to about 2021). Regarding the study in general: AZD1222 recipients whose second dose came at about 4 weeks and those whose second dose came at about 12 weeks were combined into one group, since spike-specific TCR depth and breadth did not differ between the two schedules. Trial participants were enrolled by age into subgroups of 18-55, 56-69 and 70-plus years, and around 150, 29 and 61 TCR-sequenced participants, respectively, were included in these subgroups. TCR sequencing was performed for roughly 250 trial participants, of whom some 200 were given two doses of AZD1222 and some 26 were given two doses of MenACWY control vaccine. Broad study findings and their caveats: Participants were mostly white British, with more females than males. The authors suggested clonal diversity may have been underestimated. Conclusions about previously exposed vaccinees are limited, since just a handful of AZD1222 recipients were seropositive for SARS-CoV-2 at baseline. After two AZD1222 doses, both the breadth and the depth of spike-specific TCRs were significantly higher than at day 0 and than in MenACWY recipients. Reportedly, close to half of the unique spike-specific TCRs recognized epitopes lying outside the regions that are mutated in the B.1.351 and B.1.1.7 variants. CD4 TCRs associated with the vaccine covered the entire spike protein, and the dominant responses were in regions 160-218 and 743-854. In the small 56-69-year group, the increase in depth fell short of significance, most likely because of low power. No day 14 peak-response samples were available, so repertoires were characterized only after the peak T cell response.

The CDR3 regions of human TCRbeta chains were analyzed by immunosequencing. Turning to the authors' computational methods: TCRs in the repertoires were matched against a reference library of SARS-CoV-2-specific TCRs that had been generated with the MIRA antigen-specificity platform. Breadth meant the fraction of unique TCRs that were SARS-CoV-2-associated, whereas depth meant the fraction of total T cells that were SARS-CoV-2-associated. Using the MIRA data, every spike-specific TCR was mapped to the spike region that the TCR reacted to and assigned to either a CD4 or a CD8 class. Log10-transformed breadth and depth values were compared by one-way ANOVA with Sidak's multiple comparisons tests. What TCRdb holds here is the immuneACCESS table cut down to in-frame rearrangements. Part of the clones is not present; checked against another copy, under half of the missing clones reflect an unresolved V gene, and the others are unexplained. D and trimming come from the DNA, and the V and J calls and clone size come from that table. Present in this sample are 140,000 or so clones, roughly nine tenths of which were seen just once. The ten largest clones represent approximately 1.5% of the sample.

About this clone: Its target antigen remains unknown. Base qualities were left out, and no much larger clone turns up one base away.

Read against the paper, the sample's time point label means: baseline before first vaccination. The vaccinee samples were drawn from two UK trials, COV001 and COV002, one of which was a single-blind randomized controlled phase 2/3 trial testing AZD1222 (ChAdOx1 nCoV-19) in healthy adults. For TCRbeta chain sequencing, PBMC samples were collected from trial participants at day 0 and at day 28 after the second dose. V loses 4 bases of germline sequence and J loses 0 bases, and the interval between the two ends is 16 bases. There are 16 amino acids in the CDR3, from cysteine to phenylalanine inclusive. Only the CDR3 region is kept as DNA, spanning 48 bases read in frame from base 1. CDR1 and CDR2 were assigned from the germline V gene as MGHRA and YSYEKL.

This clonotype originated in an adult in good health. The sequenced sample was peripheral blood, obtained on day 0 of AZD1222 vaccination. The chain is made from TRBV4-1 and TRBJ2-7; 5 matching bases give a weak D call of TRBD2. The DNA is TGCGCCAGCAGCCCCCTGGGAGTGTCCCACTCCTACGAGCAGTACTTC. Translated, this gives CASSPLGVSHSYEQYF.